Listed below are T cell receptor beta chains from one sample, sequenced in a study of T cells in tumors after PD-1 blockade. Assay used: immunoSEQ multiplex PCR; TCRdb lists only in-frame clones, some missing. Here the sample spans around 45,000 clones, roughly 73% being singletons. The source material was PBMCs, sampled before anti-PD-1 treatment. These receptor sequences come from a human donor with basal cell carcinoma. The CDR3 runs from the conserved cysteine through the conserved F or W. The order of the fields is CDR3 protein, CDR3 DNA, V gene, J gene, clone size, D gene. A D gene is named only where the DNA matches it firmly. Rows may omit the clone size; those that give it use once, few, many or a size class.

CDR3aa: CASSSGQGSEAFF
CDR3nt: TGTGCCAGCAGCAGCGGACAGGGATCTGAAGCTTTCTTT
v_gene: TRBV7-3
j_gene: TRBJ1-1
abundance: NA
d_gene: TRBD1

CDR3aa: CSVGAQTGGTEAFF
CDR3nt: TGCAGCGTTGGGGCTCAGACAGGGGGCACTGAAGCTTTCTTT
v_gene: TRBV29-1
j_gene: TRBJ1-1
abundance: NA
d_gene: TRBD1

CDR3aa: CASSLGGGAGFSNEQFF
CDR3nt: TGTGCCAGCAGCTTAGGCGGGGGGGCCGGATTTAGCAATGAGCAGTTCTTC
v_gene: TRBV11-3
j_gene: TRBJ2-1
abundance: NA
d_gene: TRBD2

CDR3aa: CASSPGLAGINPYNEQFF
CDR3nt: TGTGCCAGCAGCCCGGGACTAGCGGGAATCAACCCCTACAATGAGCAGTTCTTC
v_gene: TRBV7-8
j_gene: TRBJ2-1
abundance: few
d_gene: TRBD2

CDR3aa: CASSQAPLRGSNQPQHF
CDR3nt: TGTGCCAGCAGCCAAGCCCCTTTACGGGGTAGCAATCAGCCCCAGCATTTT
v_gene: TRBV4-2
j_gene: TRBJ1-5
abundance: NA
d_gene: NA

CDR3aa: CAWSRDRPYGYTF
CDR3nt: TGTGCCTGGTCCCGGGACAGGCCCTATGGCTACACCTTC
v_gene: TRBV30
j_gene: TRBJ1-2
abundance: NA
d_gene: TRBD1

CDR3aa: CAWRTGLAGTDTQYF
CDR3nt: TGTGCCTGGAGGACCGGACTAGCGGGCACAGATACGCAGTATTTT
v_gene: TRBV30
j_gene: TRBJ2-3
abundance: once
d_gene: TRBD2

CDR3aa: CASSPDRMGEQFF
CDR3nt: TGTGCCAGCAGCCCGGACCGGATGGGAGAGCAGTTCTTC
v_gene: TRBV5-6
j_gene: TRBJ2-1
abundance: NA
d_gene: NA

CDR3aa: CASSLRVNYGYTF
CDR3nt: TGTGCCAGCAGCCTGCGGGTTAACTATGGCTACACCTTC
v_gene: TRBV5-6
j_gene: TRBJ1-2
abundance: few
d_gene: NA

CDR3aa: CASSPGTSGKQFF
CDR3nt: TGTGCCAGCAGCCCCGGGACTAGCGGGAAGCAGTTCTTC
v_gene: TRBV3-1/TRBV3-2
j_gene: TRBJ2-1
abundance: once
d_gene: TRBD2

CDR3aa: CASSQSLGGYGYTF
CDR3nt: TGTGCCAGCAGCCAAAGCTTAGGAGGCTATGGCTACACCTTC
v_gene: TRBV28
j_gene: TRBJ1-2
abundance: NA
d_gene: NA

CDR3aa: CASSIPGLLNTEAFF
CDR3nt: TGTGCCAGCAGCATTCCGGGACTCCTGAACACTGAAGCTTTCTTT
v_gene: TRBV7-9
j_gene: TRBJ1-1
abundance: few
d_gene: NA

CDR3aa: CASSPVINYGYTF
CDR3nt: TGTGCCAGCAGTCCCGTTATTAACTATGGCTACACCTTC
v_gene: TRBV28
j_gene: TRBJ1-2
abundance: NA
d_gene: NA

CDR3aa: CASREQGMAPGYTF
CDR3nt: TGTGCCAGCAGGGAACAGGGTATGGCGCCTGGCTACACCTTC
v_gene: TRBV27
j_gene: TRBJ1-2
abundance: NA
d_gene: NA

CDR3aa: CAAQQGFNQPQHF
CDR3nt: TGTGCCGCCCAACAGGGGTTCAATCAGCCCCAGCATTTT
v_gene: TRBV24-1
j_gene: TRBJ1-5
abundance: few
d_gene: TRBD1